Listed below are T cell receptor beta chains from one sample, sequenced in a study of cytomegalovirus exposure and HLA in healthy donors. Clones were sequenced by immunoSEQ multiplex PCR, and TCRdb holds only the in-frame ones, with some missing. The sample includes about 60,000 clones, 80% of them seen just once. The material sequenced was PBMCs. The receptors derive from a male donor in good health and CMV-seronegative. Both conserved end residues are part of each CDR3. The D gene is left open where the match is weak. Expanded clones are given a class, and other clones once, few, many or no size at all.

clone_size | j_call | d_call | cdr3_length | v_call | cdr3_aa | cdr3_nt
NA | TRBJ2-7 | NA | 13 | TRBV19 | CASSRDREDEQYF | TGTGCCAGTAGTAGAGACAGGGAGGACGAGCAGTACTTC
NA | TRBJ2-3 | TRBD2 | 16 | TRBV9 | CASSVVLAGGQDTQYF | TGTGCCAGCAGCGTAGTCCTAGCGGGGGGGCAAGATACGCAGTATTTT
NA | TRBJ2-5 | TRBD2 | 16 | TRBV5-1 | CASSFGGLAGLETQYF | TGCGCCAGCAGCTTCGGCGGGCTAGCGGGGTTAGAGACCCAGTACTTC
NA | TRBJ2-7 | NA | 15 | TRBV18 | CASSPPARGALEQYF | TGTGCCAGCTCACCACCGGCGAGAGGAGCCCTCGAGCAGTACTTC
NA | TRBJ1-1 | NA | 15 | TRBV7-2 | CASSLAYFGRTEAFF | TGTGCCAGCAGCTTAGCCTATTTTGGGAGGACTGAAGCTTTCTTT
NA | TRBJ2-5 | NA | 13 | TRBV4-2 | CASSRDYQETQYF | TGTGCCAGCAGCCGGGACTACCAAGAGACCCAGTACTTC
NA | TRBJ2-3 | TRBD1 | 19 | TRBV2 | CASRVFRDRGEEGTDTQYF | TGTGCCAGCAGGGTATTCCGGGACAGGGGAGAGGAAGGCACAGATACGCAGTATTTT
NA | TRBJ1-1 | NA | 14 | TRBV6-6 | CASSYSGGNTEAFF | TGTGCCAGCAGTTACTCGGGGGGGAACACTGAAGCTTTCTTT
few | TRBJ2-7 | TRBD1 | 14 | TRBV5-6 | CASSFGTGFHEQYF | TGTGCCAGCAGCTTCGGGACAGGGTTCCACGAGCAGTACTTC
NA | TRBJ1-1 | NA | 15 | TRBV6-1 | CASSEPGQRNTEAFF | TGTGCCAGCAGTGAACCCGGACAGAGGAACACTGAAGCTTTCTTT
NA | TRBJ2-7 | NA | 13 | TRBV6-5 | CASSAYRDHEQYF | TGTGCCAGCAGTGCGTACAGGGACCACGAGCAGTACTTC
NA | TRBJ2-1 | TRBD1 | 15 | TRBV16 | CASSQLDRGHNEQFF | TGTGCCAGCAGCCAGCTAGACAGGGGTCACAATGAGCAGTTCTTC
NA | TRBJ2-7 | NA | 17 | TRBV7-8 | CASSPTGGRGNPYEQYF | TGTGCCAGCAGCCCCACCGGGGGCAGGGGGAACCCCTACGAGCAGTACTTC
NA | TRBJ2-3 | TRBD1 | 15 | TRBV9 | CASSARDSSTDTQYF | TGTGCCAGCAGCGCAAGGGACAGTAGCACAGATACGCAGTATTTT
once | TRBJ2-5 | TRBD2 | 16 | TRBV11-1 | CASSLGTSGDQETQYF | TGTGCCAGCAGCTTAGGGACTAGCGGGGACCAAGAGACCCAGTACTTC
once | TRBJ2-1 | TRBD2 | 19 | TRBV7-3 | CASSHRTSGGLPQVNEQFF | TGTGCCAGCAGCCATAGGACTAGCGGGGGATTACCCCAAGTCAATGAGCAGTTCTTC
NA | TRBJ2-7 | TRBD2 | 14 | TRBV7-7 | CASSPGLAGEPKNF | TGTGCTAGCAGCCCGGGACTAGCGGGGGAGCCTAAGAACTTC
once | TRBJ2-7 | TRBD1 | 15 | TRBV7-9 | CASSWPGQGAGEQYF | TGTGCCAGCAGTTGGCCGGGACAGGGGGCAGGCGAGCAGTACTTC
NA | TRBJ1-4 | NA | 14 | TRBV29-1 | CSVGERNREEKLFF | TGCAGCGTTGGGGAGCGGAACAGGGAAGAAAAACTGTTTTTT
NA | TRBJ2-5 | NA | 15 | TRBV7-2 | CASSVEGGPGETQYF | TGTGCCAGCAGCGTCGAGGGGGGGCCGGGGGAGACCCAGTACTTC
NA | TRBJ1-1 | NA | 15 | TRBV19 | CASRIRWAGNTEAFF | TGTGCCAGTAGGATTCGGTGGGCGGGGAACACTGAAGCTTTCTTT
NA | TRBJ2-7 | NA | 13 | TRBV2 | CASSRDSDYEQYF | TGTGCCAGCAGTCGGGACTCCGACTACGAGCAGTACTTC
NA | TRBJ1-1 | TRBD1 | 16 | TRBV7-6 | CASSSGQGARYTEAFF | TGTGCCAGCAGCTCAGGACAGGGGGCGCGGTACACTGAAGCTTTCTTT
NA | TRBJ1-2 | NA | 15 | TRBV7-2 | CASTRDSHGNYGYTF | TGTGCCAGCACCCGGGACTCACACGGGAACTATGGCTACACCTTC
NA | TRBJ2-7 | NA | 14 | TRBV4-3 | CASSQEAISYEQYF | TGCGCCAGCAGCCAAGAAGCAATTTCCTACGAGCAGTACTTC
NA | TRBJ1-2 | NA | 14 | TRBV7-8 | CASSGSRFNYGYTF | TGTGCCAGCAGCGGCAGCAGGTTCAACTATGGCTACACCTTC
NA | TRBJ1-2 | NA | 13 | TRBV27 | CASSPRQVYGYTF | TGTGCCAGCAGTCCGCGACAGGTCTATGGCTACACCTTC
NA | TRBJ2-5 | TRBD2 | 13 | TRBV2 | CASSDAGGETQYF | TGTGCCAGCAGTGACGCGGGGGGGGAGACCCAGTACTTC
NA | TRBJ1-2 | TRBD1 | 14 | TRBV18 | CASSPNRDSYGYTF | TGTGCCAGCTCACCCAACCGGGACAGCTATGGCTACACCTTC
NA | TRBJ1-1 | TRBD1 | 15 | TRBV5-4 | CASRRRDSLNTEAFF | TGTGCCAGCAGGAGGCGGGACAGTTTGAACACTGAAGCTTTCTTT
NA | TRBJ2-7 | NA | 12 | TRBV28 | CASSSPVYEQYF | TGTGCCAGCAGTTCCCCGGTCTACGAGCAGTACTTC
NA | TRBJ2-5 | NA | 16 | TRBV7-7 | CASSQGGFGSSETQYF | TGTGCTAGCAGCCAGGGCGGATTCGGGTCGAGCGAGACCCAGTACTTC
NA | TRBJ2-3 | TRBD2 | 15 | TRBV7-9 | CASSQGLVSTDTQYF | TGTGCCAGCAGCCAGGGACTAGTGAGCACAGATACGCAGTATTTT
NA | TRBJ2-1 | TRBD2 | 18 | TRBV30 | CASRGLPGLAGAYNEQFF | TGTGCTTCTCGGGGGCTACCGGGACTAGCGGGGGCCTACAATGAGCAGTTCTTC
NA | TRBJ2-7 | TRBD2 | 15 | TRBV7-6 | CASSLSGGSSYEQYF | TGTGCCAGCAGCTTAAGCGGGGGCAGCTCCTACGAGCAGTACTTC
NA | TRBJ1-2 | NA | 17 | TRBV5-1 | CASSLGAPRGGNYGYTF | TGCGCCAGCAGCTTGGGGGCCCCCAGGGGAGGGAACTATGGCTACACCTTC
NA | TRBJ1-5 | NA | 15 | TRBV5-6 | CASSLTNLPNQPQHF | TGTGCCAGCAGCTTGACGAACTTACCTAATCAGCCCCAGCATTTT
NA | TRBJ2-2 | TRBD2 | 16 | TRBV7-9 | CASSRLGGPNTGELFF | TGTGCCAGCAGCCGCCTGGGAGGGCCGAACACCGGGGAGCTGTTTTTT
NA | TRBJ1-6 | NA | 18 | TRBV5-1 | CASSLEGMRASYNSPLHF | TGCGCCAGCAGCTTGGAGGGTATGAGGGCCTCCTATAATTCACCCCTCCACTTT
NA | TRBJ1-5 | NA | 16 | TRBV5-1 | CASSSDPGDSNQPQHF | TGCGCCAGCAGCTCGGATCCAGGGGATAGCAATCAGCCCCAGCATTTT
NA | TRBJ1-5 | NA | 12 | TRBV2 | CASSVANQPQHF | TGTGCCAGCAGCGTAGCGAATCAGCCCCAGCATTTT
NA | TRBJ1-5 | TRBD1 | 15 | TRBV5-8 | CASSRGTVSNQPQHF | TGTGCCAGCAGCCGTGGGACAGTTAGCAATCAGCCCCAGCATTTT
NA | TRBJ1-5 | TRBD1 | 15 | TRBV30 | CAWSEGQWWNQPQHF | TGTGCCTGGAGTGAGGGACAGTGGTGGAATCAGCCCCAGCATTTT
NA | TRBJ2-3 | NA | 12 | TRBV28 | CASSKTTDTQYF | TGTGCCAGCAGCAAGACTACAGATACGCAGTATTTT
NA | TRBJ2-7 | NA | 14 | TRBV5-1 | CASSLEVGRGEQYF | TGCGCCAGCAGCTTGGAGGTGGGGCGCGGCGAGCAGTACTTC
once | TRBJ1-5 | NA | 15 | TRBV2 | CASRTNRQVNQPQHF | TGTGCCAGCAGGACCAATCGACAGGTCAATCAGCCCCAGCATTTT
NA | TRBJ2-1 | NA | 12 | TRBV10-3 | CAISEDSDEQFF | TGTGCCATCAGTGAGGACAGTGATGAGCAGTTCTTC
NA | TRBJ2-7 | TRBD2 | 14 | TRBV10-3 | CAISGTVGGDEQYF | TGTGCCATCAGTGGGACGGTGGGGGGGGACGAGCAGTACTTC
NA | TRBJ2-7 | TRBD1 | 13 | TRBV25-1 | CASRGQGLYEQYF | TGTGCCAGCAGGGGACAGGGTCTCTACGAGCAGTACTTC
NA | TRBJ2-7 | TRBD1 | 15 | TRBV18 | CASSPTDRGTYEQYF | TGTGCCAGCTCACCAACGGACAGGGGGACCTACGAGCAGTACTTC